Presented here are 27 T cell receptor beta chains from one specimen sequenced in a study of naive and memory T cell subsets. Adult healthy volunteers gave 2.5 ml peripheral blood for whole-blood RNA. Reverse transcription of blood and skin TCR RNA was primed at alpha and beta constant regions. TCRdb analysed the 5' RACE reads with MiXCR anew, one entry per CDR3 protein. The sample consists of just over 25,000 distinct CDR3 sequences, around a quarter of them appearing once. The receptors were sampled from a female donor in good health.

By share, this clonotype counts as medium-sized. The chain combines TRBV9 with TRBJ1-1; D gene ambiguous. The germline V and J ends were trimmed by 0 bases and 4 bases, with 10 bases remaining between them. Germline-derived CDR1 and CDR2 are SGDLS and YYNGEE. This CDR3 has 14 residues. The CDR3 DNA is TGTGCCAGCAGCGTAGATCCGATGGCCACTGAAGCTTTCTTT. This codes for CASSVDPMATEAFF.

This clonotype counts as medium-sized. The chain employs TRBV15 and TRBJ1-3, with 8 bases aligning to TRBD1. The CDR3 is made up of 18 amino acids. J was trimmed by 0 bases and V by 0 bases; bases with no gene match: 7. CDR1 LNHNV and CDR2 YYDKDF come from the germline V gene (reference sequence). This CDR3 reads CATSRDKGQGSSGNTIYF. In DNA, the CDR3 is TGTGCCACCAGCAGAGATAAAGGACAGGGAAGCTCTGGAAACACCATATATTTT.

V and J are TRBV7-9 and TRBJ2-3, with D perhaps matching TRBD1 or TRBD2 (5 bases each). There are 13 residues in the CDR3. The germline gives CDR1 SEHNR, CDR2 FQNEAQ (reference sequence). Trimming removed 3 bases at V and 2 bases at J, with 6 bases between. The CDR3 is CASSFGATDTQYF. The CDR3 region has the DNA TGTGCCAGCAGCTTCGGGGCCACAGATACGCAGTATTTT.

This clonotype came up a few times. This chain connects TRBV5-5 to TRBJ2-1; D is perhaps TRBD2 (5 bases). Trimming stripped 0 bases from V and 12 bases from J, with 13 bases between. From germline, CDR1 is SGHKS and CDR2 YYEKEE (reference sequence). The CDR3 has 13 amino acids. CDR3 nucleotides: TGTGCCAGCAGCTTGGCCCTGGAGGACTCGCAGTTCTTC. It translates to CASSLALEDSQFF.

In the case of this clonotype: This may come from a read error, since a much larger clone is one base off. The V call is TRBV19, the J call TRBJ2-7; 10 nucleotides match TRBD1. The CDR3 is made up of 14 amino acids. The germline V gene has CDR1 LNHDA and CDR2 SQIVND (reference sequence). Germline trimming cut 5 bases from V and 4 bases from J; bases unmatched to any gene: 5. This CDR3 is CASSVRDRGYEQYF. The CDR3, as DNA: TGTGCCAGTAGTGTCCGGGACAGGGGTTACGAGCAGTACTTC.

This clonotype was detected ten times or more. This rearrangement joins TRBV29-1 to TRBJ2-3; D unclear. V gave up 4 bases and J gave up 0 bases, with 8 bases separating them. This CDR3 comprises 13 residues. The germline V gene encodes CDR1 SQVTM and CDR2 ANQGSEA. CDR3 protein: CSVVSKSTDTQYF. The CDR3 DNA reads as TGCAGCGTTGTGTCGAAAAGCACAGATACGCAGTATTTT.

Ten or more counts support this clonotype. The genes are TRBV9 and TRBJ2-7; TRBD1 agrees at 7 bases. Germline V gene data show CDR1 as SGDLS and CDR2 as YYNGEE. The CDR3 sequence is 15 residues long. Losses at the gene ends were 4 bases for V and 3 bases for J; bases not matched to a gene: 10. CDR3 loop: CASSPRSGQVYEQYF. The DNA for the CDR3 is TGTGCCAGCAGCCCAAGGTCTGGACAGGTCTACGAGCAGTACTTC.

This clonotype was seen a few times. The chain couples TRBV20-1 to TRBJ1-6; D unclear. This CDR3 is 15 amino acids long. Trimming shortened V by 0 bases and J by 0 bases, and 6 bases separated the two germline ends. From germline, CDR1 is DFQATT and CDR2 SNEGSKA (reference sequence). For the CDR3, the DNA is TGCAGTGCTAGAGATGGAAGCTCCTATAATTCACCCCTCCACTTT. It specifies CSARDGSSYNSPLHF.

Of note for this clonotype: A much larger clone differs from this one at a single base, so this may be a read error. The rearrangement uses TRBV5-1 and TRBJ2-3; D tentatively fits TRBD1 or TRBD2 (5 bases each). The CDR3 loop spans 14 amino acids. Germline V gene lookup returns CDR1 SGHRS and CDR2 YFSETQ. Deletions cut 3 bases from V and 10 bases from J, with 18 bases between. CDR3: CASSSGTRVDSQYF. The CDR3 region has the DNA TGCGCCAGCAGCTCCGGGACGAGGGTGGATTCGCAGTATTTT. The complete variable domain, with remaining parts taken from reference TRBV5-1 and TRBJ2-3, reads KAGVTQTPRYLIKTRGQQVTLSCSPISGHRSVSWYQQTPGQGLQFLFEYFSETQRNKGNFPGRFSGRQFSNSRSEMNVSTLELGDSALYLCASSSGTRVDSQYFGPGTRLTVL.

V usage is TRBV6-5 and J usage is TRBJ2-5; D gene unclear. This CDR3 region has 14 residues. Germline CDR1 is MNHEY and CDR2 is SVGAGI. V gave up 2 bases and J gave up 4 bases, with 11 bases separating them. The CDR3 sequence is CASSYRVVGETQYF. The DNA for the CDR3 is TGTGCCAGCAGTTACCGTGTAGTCGGAGAGACCCAGTACTTC.

A remark on this clonotype: One end of the junction is discordant with germline, which a read error may explain. This sequence joins TRBV29-1 and TRBJ2-7, with TRBD1 as a possible D gene (6 bases). The CDR3 extends over 11 amino acids. From germline, CDR1 is SQVTM and CDR2 ANQGSEA. The chain's CDR3 is CSVEDRQGLIF. The CDR3 DNA reads as TGCAGCGTTGAAGATCGGCAGGGGCTGATCTTC.

This clonotype was recorded at least ten times. V usage is TRBV20-1 and J usage is TRBJ2-3, with D unclear. The CDR3 has 12 amino acids. Germline CDR1 is DFQATT and CDR2 is SNEGSKA (reference sequence). The ends were cut back, 1 base at V and 6 bases at J, with 8 bases in the middle. CDR3 loop: CSARVDTDTQYF. The CDR3 nucleotides are TGCAGTGCTAGAGTCGACACTGATACGCAGTATTTT.

Details on this clonotype: This may be a read error, as it is one base from a much larger clone. The V and J genes are TRBV29-1 and TRBJ2-3; TRBD2 matches at 10 bases. Germline CDR1 and CDR2: SQVTM and ANQGSEA. The CDR3 totals 14 residues. The DNA for the CDR3 is TGCGGCGTAAAACTAGCGGGGAGCACAGATACGCAGTATTTT. It encodes CGVKLAGSTDTQYF.

The rearrangement links TRBV12-5 to TRBJ1-1, with no clear D. From germline, CDR1 is LGHNT and CDR2 FRNRAP. Trimming left V 2 bases short and J 1 base short, with 8 bases between. The CDR3 sequence is 14 residues long. CDR3 DNA: TGTGCTAGTGGTTTGTATGGCGCGAACACTGAAGCTTTCTTT. It is translated as CASGLYGANTEAFF. Using reference TRBV12-5 and TRBJ1-1 for the parts outside the CDR3, the full variable domain is DARVTQTPRHKVTEMGQEVTMRCQPILGHNTVFWYRQTMMQGLELLAYFRNRAPLDDSGMPKDRFSAEMPDATLATLKIQPSEPRDSAVYFCASGLYGANTEAFFGQGTRLTVV.

This clonotype qualifies as medium-sized (0.01 to 0.1%). The V call is TRBV6-4, the J call TRBJ2-3, with 11 nucleotides matching TRBD2. With V trimmed by 0 bases and J by 4 bases, 0 bases remained unmatched. This CDR3 region has 15 residues. Per the germline V gene, CDR1 is MRHNA and CDR2 is SNTAGT. The CDR3 nucleotides are TGTGCCAGCAGTGACTCTAGCGGGGGGGCAGATACGCAGTATTTT. Protein sequence: CASSDSSGGADTQYF.

The chain combines TRBV7-9 with TRBJ2-5; 13 nucleotides agree with TRBD2. The germline CDR1 and CDR2 sequences are SEHNR and FQNEAQ (reference sequence). Losses at the gene ends were 6 bases for V and 5 bases for J; bases not matched to a gene: 6. This CDR3 comprises 15 residues. The CDR3: CASRTGTSGMETQYF. DNA for the CDR3: TGTGCCAGCAGAACGGGGACTAGCGGGATGGAGACCCAGTACTTC.

Sample share makes this clonotype medium-sized. The CDR3 DNA is TGTGCCATCAAGGACTCCACAGATACGCAGTATTTT. This gives the protein CAIKDSTDTQYF. The V gene is TRBV10-3, the J gene TRBJ2-3; TRBD2 is a possible D gene (5 bases). The CDR3 loop spans 12 amino acids. Trimming pared 7 bases from V and 2 bases from J, leaving 7 bases between. CDR1 is ENHRY and CDR2 is SYGVKD in the germline V gene.

Ten or more counts support this clonotype. The V gene is TRBV11-2, the J gene TRBJ2-2, with 10 bases that match TRBD2. Germline V gene sequence: CDR1 SGHAT, CDR2 FQNNGV. The junction had 7 bases not matched to a gene; V was cut back by 5 bases and J by 7 bases. The CDR3 length is 15 residues. Here the CDR3 DNA reads TGTGCCAGCAGCCAACTAGCGGGAACGGTCGGGGAGCTGTTTTTT. Protein product: CASSQLAGTVGELFF.

In this sample, this clonotype is medium-sized. The chain carries TRBV7-2 and TRBJ2-5; 7 bases align to TRBD1. The CDR3 is 15 residues long. CDR1 is SGHTA and CDR2 is FQGNSA in the germline V gene. V dropped 3 bases and J dropped 1; count of bases not matched to a gene: 5. The CDR3 region has the DNA TGTGCCAGCAGCTTGGTTGACAGGGCCCAAGAGACCCAGTACTTC. Its translation is CASSLVDRAQETQYF.

A word on this clonotype: The junction differs from germline at one of its ends, possibly a read error. V gene TRBV6-5 combines with J gene TRBJ1-1; D might be TRBD1 (5 bases). CDR1 is MNHEY and CDR2 is SVGAGI in the germline V gene. CDR3 length: 14 amino acids. The CDR3 is CASSHSAGSTEAFF. The CDR3 DNA reads as TGTGCCAGCAGTCACTCGGCAGGGTCCACTGAAGCTTTCTTT.

This chain joins TRBV9 and TRBJ2-3; 10 bases map to TRBD2. With V trimmed by 4 bases and J by 0 bases, 8 bases remained unmatched. The CDR3 length is 17 residues. CDR1 and CDR2 (germline): SGDLS, YYNGEE. DNA for the CDR3: TGTGCCAGCAGCCCCACCATACTAGCGGGAAGCACAGATACGCAGTATTTT. This translates into CASSPTILAGSTDTQYF.

This clonotype has ten or more counts. The DNA for the CDR3 is TGCAGTGCTAGTGACGGGAGGTACAATGAGCAGTTCTTC. Translated, it gives CSASDGRYNEQFF. V gene TRBV20-1 combines with J gene TRBJ2-1; 7 bases fit TRBD2. Germline CDR1 DFQATT, CDR2 SNEGSKA (reference sequence). Trimming took 3 bases from V and 4 from J; bases not matched to a gene: 3. The CDR3 loop spans 13 amino acids.

This clonotype was recorded a few times. The chain carries TRBV29-1 and TRBJ2-3; 16 positions agree with TRBD2. This CDR3 has 16 residues. CDR1 and CDR2 from the germline V gene are SQVTM and ANQGSEA. Trimming removed 5 bases from V and 4 bases from J; junction bases left unmatched: 6. CDR3: CSVRPGLAGGPDTQYF. CDR3 coding DNA: TGCAGCGTTCGCCCGGGACTAGCGGGGGGGCCAGATACGCAGTATTTT.

This clonotype was recorded a few times. The rearrangement joins TRBV6-6 to TRBJ2-7; TRBD2 agrees at 9 bases. CDR1 MNHNY and CDR2 SVGAGI come from the germline V gene (reference sequence). J was trimmed by 4 bases and V by 6 bases; bases with no gene match: 7. The CDR3 sequence is 14 residues long. CDR3 loop: CASSPSGLAYEQYF. For the CDR3, the DNA is TGTGCCAGCAGCCCTTCGGGACTAGCTTACGAGCAGTACTTC.

This clonotype was picked up a small number of times. This chain connects TRBV6-1 to TRBJ2-1; D is perhaps TRBD2 (5 bases). CDR1 is MNHNS, CDR2 SASEGT, per germline. V was trimmed by 5 bases and J by 11 bases, leaving 13 bases between them. The CDR3 spans 12 residues. The CDR3 bases are TGTGCCAGCAGTACCAAGCGGAAGCAGCAGTTCTTC. It codes for CASSTKRKQQFF.

This clonotype appeared many times. The chain uses TRBV20-1 and TRBJ2-5; D is perhaps TRBD1 (6 bases). The CDR3 is made up of 13 amino acids. Trimming took off 1 base at V and 5 bases at J, with 11 bases between the two ends. Germline CDR1 reads DFQATT; CDR2 reads SNEGSKA (reference sequence). The CDR3 spells CSARVTGTETQYF. CDR3 DNA: TGCAGTGCTAGAGTGACAGGAACCGAGACCCAGTACTTC.

This clonotype was recorded at least ten times. The chain joins TRBV18 to TRBJ1-4; tentative D call: TRBD1 (5 bases). The length of the CDR3 is 17 residues. Per the germline V gene, CDR1 is KGHSH and CDR2 is LQKENI. The V gene lost 6 bases and the J gene lost 6 bases, with 23 bases spanning the gap. The CDR3 protein is CASSRSTLGSGDEKLFF. CDR3 DNA sequence: TGTGCCAGCTCCAGATCGACTTTAGGGTCGGGGGATGAAAAACTGTTTTTT.